This passage covers 20 T cell receptor beta chains from one sample sequenced in a study of identical twins (dated by TCRdb to 2015 to 2016). The protocol used for the library was 5' RACE. Instrument on record: Illumina HiSeq 2000. TCRdb reprocessing: public reads trimmed at Q25 with fastp, clones called with MiXCR, in-frame beta chains kept. For every CDR3 protein sequence, its rows merge into one entry that carries the most common genes and DNA. The sample records about 530,000 distinct CDR3 sequences, about 15% of which are singletons. 0.44% of the sample goes to the ten largest clones. These data were also reused for a study on yellow fever vaccine responses in identical twins.

What was sequenced was CD4+ T cells sorted from blood. The source is a woman younger than 35 in good health.

The CDR3 is CATSDVLAGERGTDTQYF. CDR3 nucleotide sequence: TGTGCCACCAGTGATGTCCTAGCGGGAGAACGAGGCACAGATACGCAGTATTTT. The chain carries TRBV24-1 and TRBJ2-3, with 10 nucleotides matching TRBD2. Germline V CDR1 and CDR2: KGHDR, SFDVKD. This CDR3 spans 18 amino acids. With 3 bases clipped from V and 1 base from J, the junction kept 9 bases outside the gene matches.

The chain recombines TRBV5-6 with TRBJ2-7; D unresolved. This CDR3 contains 14 residues. Germline CDR1 and CDR2: SGHDT and YYEEEE. Trimming took off 2 bases at V and 2 bases at J, with 11 bases between the two ends. The CDR3 loop is CASSFRRTPYEQYF. The CDR3 DNA reads as TGTGCCAGCAGCTTCCGCCGTACCCCCTACGAGCAGTACTTC.

The chain links TRBV7-3 to TRBJ2-2; TRBD1 matches at 10 bases. The ends lost 4 bases at V and 6 bases at J; junction bases unmatched: 5. Germline-derived CDR1 and CDR2 are SGHTA and FQGTGA. CDR3 size: 15 residues. In DNA form, the CDR3 reads TGTGCCAGCAGCTCACCGGGACAGGGGTCCGGGGAGCTGTTTTTT. Amino acids: CASSSPGQGSGELFF.

This clonotype was counted a few times. V usage is TRBV20-1 and J usage is TRBJ2-3; TRBD1 agrees at 9 bases. The V and J ends lost 5 bases and 1 base, in that order; junction bases with no gene match: 7. The CDR3 loop spans 15 amino acids. CDR1 and CDR2 from the germline V gene are DFQATT and SNEGSKA (reference sequence). This CDR3 is CSASARTGGTDTQYF. CDR3 in DNA: TGCAGTGCTTCGGCCCGGACAGGGGGCACAGATACGCAGTATTTT.

V and J are TRBV5-1 and TRBJ2-1; 13 nucleotides agree with TRBD2. The length of the CDR3 is 18 residues. The germline V gene encodes CDR1 SGHRS and CDR2 YFSETQ. Trimming cost V 0 bases and J 8 bases; bases outside gene matches: 11. This chain's CDR3 is CASSLGPTSGRAWYEQFF. CDR3 DNA sequence: TGCGCCAGCAGCTTGGGCCCCACTAGCGGGAGGGCCTGGTATGAGCAGTTCTTC. Full variable domain (remainder filled in from reference TRBV5-1 and TRBJ2-1): KAGVTQTPRYLIKTRGQQVTLSCSPISGHRSVSWYQQTPGQGLQFLFEYFSETQRNKGNFPGRFSGRQFSNSRSEMNVSTLELGDSALYLCASSLGPTSGRAWYEQFFGPGTRLTVL.

This chain links TRBV6-1 with TRBJ2-1; the match to TRBD1 covers 7 bases. Germline V gene lookup returns CDR1 MNHNS and CDR2 SASEGT. This CDR3 contains 16 residues. V lost 6 bases and J lost 0; bases outside the gene matches: 8. The CDR3 region has the DNA TGTGCCAGCAGCCTGGGACAGTTCAGCTCCTACAATGAGCAGTTCTTC. Its translation: CASSLGQFSSYNEQFF.

CDR3 sequence reads: CASSQSEVGNQPQHF. The CDR3 coding sequence is TGTGCCAGCAGCCAATCGGAGGTGGGCAATCAGCCCCAGCATTTT. The rearrangement uses TRBV3-1 and TRBJ1-5; D gene ambiguous. Deletions cut 2 bases from V and 2 bases from J, with 10 bases between. There are 15 residues in the CDR3. Germline V gene sequence: CDR1 LGHDT, CDR2 YNNKEL (reference sequence).

The chain joins TRBV15 to TRBJ1-5; possibly TRBD1 for D (5 bases). The CDR3 totals 14 residues. V lost 3 bases and J lost 7, with 13 bases in between. In germline, CDR1 is LNHNV, CDR2 YYDKDF (reference sequence). This chain's CDR3 is CATSSGGVGQPQHF. The CDR3 DNA sequence: TGTGCCACCAGCAGTGGAGGGGTTGGCCAGCCCCAGCATTTT.

The chain joins TRBV24-1 to TRBJ2-3, with a possible D match to TRBD1 (5 bases). Germline CDR1 KGHDR, CDR2 SFDVKD. Trimming took 4 bases from V and 2 from J, leaving 15 bases between them. The CDR3 extends over 16 amino acids. The CDR3 is CATSEPDTFDTDTQYF. CDR3 bases: TGTGCCACCAGTGAACCGGACACATTCGACACAGATACGCAGTATTTT.

This clonotype has a handful of counts. This sequence joins TRBV7-7 and TRBJ2-2, with 7 positions matching TRBD1. The V segment lost 7 bases and the J segment 5 bases; nucleotides outside the gene matches: 7. The CDR3 loop spans 14 amino acids. Germline V lookup: CDR1 SSHAT, CDR2 FNYEAQ (reference sequence). The CDR3 region is CASTLGTATGELFF. CDR3 sequence (DNA): TGTGCCAGCACCCTCGGGACAGCAACCGGGGAGCTGTTTTTT.

This clonotype has a handful of counts. V gene TRBV5-1 combines with J gene TRBJ2-1, with D possibly TRBD2 on 5 matching bases. CDR1 and CDR2 from the germline V gene are SGHRS and YFSETQ. Trimming shortened V by 4 bases and J by 3 bases, and 20 bases separated the two germline ends. The CDR3 consists of 17 residues. Here the CDR3 reads CASSIPGNTGFYNEQFF. DNA of the CDR3: TGCGCCAGCAGCATTCCCGGGAACACGGGGTTCTACAATGAGCAGTTCTTC.

This chain uses TRBV6-4 with TRBJ1-6; D is uncertain. This CDR3 comprises 13 residues. The V gene lost 8 bases and the J gene lost 0 bases, with 5 bases spanning the gap. From germline, CDR1 is MRHNA and CDR2 SNTAGT. The CDR3 loop reads CASGSSYNSPLHF. The CDR3 DNA sequence: TGTGCCAGCGGGAGCTCCTATAATTCACCCCTCCACTTT.

This clonotype showed up just a few times. The V and J genes are TRBV27 and TRBJ2-3; 11 bases line up with TRBD2. Germline CDR1 MNHEY, CDR2 SMNVEV (reference sequence). CDR3 length equals 19 residues. Trimming took 7 bases from V and 4 from J; bases not matched to a gene: 19. This CDR3 reads CASTYHPGVAGGTPDTQYF. The CDR3 coding sequence is TGTGCCAGCACCTACCACCCGGGGGTAGCGGGGGGGACCCCAGATACGCAGTATTTT.

This clonotype was found a few times. J is TRBJ2-7 and V is TRBV12-3 or TRBV12-4; D not resolved. V was pared by 2 bases and J by 5 bases, with 7 bases between. The CDR3 length is 12 residues. The CDR3 here is CASSLRRDEQYF. CDR3 in DNA: TGTGCCAGCAGTTTACGTAGAGACGAGCAGTACTTC.

The CDR3: CAITTSGGFSYNEQFF. CDR3 nucleotide sequence: TGTGCCATCACTACTAGCGGGGGGTTCTCCTACAATGAGCAGTTCTTC. The rearrangement joins TRBV10-3 to TRBJ2-1, with 12 bases that match TRBD2. CDR1 and CDR2 from the germline V gene are ENHRY and SYGVKD. The length of the CDR3 is 16 residues. Losses at the gene ends were 7 bases for V and 0 bases for J; bases not matched to a gene: 4.

The J gene is TRBJ2-1, the V gene TRBV11-3; D call uncertain. The germline V gene encodes CDR1 SGHNT and CDR2 YENEEA. This CDR3 contains 12 residues. V lost 5 bases to trimming and J lost 8 bases, with 10 bases between them. CDR3 protein: CASSREVHEQFF. CDR3 in DNA: TGTGCCAGCAGCCGTGAGGTGCATGAGCAGTTCTTC. The full variable domain, in which reference TRBV11-3 and TRBJ2-1 provide the parts outside the CDR3, is EAGVVQSPRYKIIEKKQPVAFWCNPISGHNTLYWYLQNLGQGPELLIRYENEEAVDDSQLPKDRFSAERLKGVDSTLKIQPAELGDSAVYLCASSREVHEQFFGPGTRLTVL.

This clonotype was picked up a small number of times. This chain uses TRBV6-2 or TRBV6-3 with TRBJ2-1, with a possible D match to TRBD2 (5 bases). Trimming took 5 bases from V and 5 from J, leaving 19 bases between them. Germline values: CDR1 MNHEY, CDR2 SVGEGT. This CDR3 contains 16 residues. The CDR3 spells CASSAHSVGFNNEQFF. The CDR3 DNA follows: TGTGCCAGCAGTGCCCATAGCGTAGGTTTCAACAATGAGCAGTTCTTC.

V and J are TRBV12-3 or TRBV12-4 and TRBJ1-2, with D tentatively TRBD1 (6 bases). CDR3 length: 14 residues. V lost 2 bases and J lost 8, with 15 bases in between. CDR3 sequence reads: CASSLRSGAGGYTF. For the CDR3, the DNA is TGTGCCAGCAGTTTAAGATCAGGGGCGGGAGGCTACACCTTC.

As regards this clonotype: Mismatch with germline at one junction end may stem from a read error. The genes are TRBV2 and TRBJ2-1; a weak D match, TRBD2 (6 bases). The CDR3 runs to 18 residues. In germline, CDR1 is SNHLY, CDR2 FYNNEI. The CDR3 DNA is TGTGCCATCAGTTTAACCCGGGACTCCATGGCGAGGTACAATGAGCAGTTCTTC. Encoded protein: CAISLTRDSMARYNEQFF.

V usage is TRBV12-3 or TRBV12-4 and J usage is TRBJ2-5; D call uncertain. With 5 bases removed from V and 4 bases from J, the gap between germline ends came to 11 bases. This CDR3 comprises 13 residues. The CDR3 spells CASSPGFVETQYF. Written as DNA, the CDR3 is TGTGCCAGCAGTCCGGGCTTCGTAGAGACCCAGTACTTC.